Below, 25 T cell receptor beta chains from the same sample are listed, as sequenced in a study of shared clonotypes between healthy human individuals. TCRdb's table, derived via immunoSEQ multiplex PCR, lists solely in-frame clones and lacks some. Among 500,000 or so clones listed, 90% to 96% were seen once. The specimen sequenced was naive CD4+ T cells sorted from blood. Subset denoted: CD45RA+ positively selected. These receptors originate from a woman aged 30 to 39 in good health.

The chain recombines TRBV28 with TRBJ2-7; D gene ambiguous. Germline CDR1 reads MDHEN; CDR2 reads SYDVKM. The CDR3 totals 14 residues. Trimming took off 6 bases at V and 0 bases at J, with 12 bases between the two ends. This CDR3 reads CASRPRNSSYEQYF. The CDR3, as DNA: TGTGCCAGCAGACCGCGGAACAGCTCCTACGAGCAGTACTTC.

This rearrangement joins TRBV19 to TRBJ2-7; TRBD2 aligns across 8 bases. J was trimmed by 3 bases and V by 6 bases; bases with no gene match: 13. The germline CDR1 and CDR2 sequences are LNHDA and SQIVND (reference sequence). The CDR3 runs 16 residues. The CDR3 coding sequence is TGTGCCAGTAGGCGATCCCAGCGGGAGACTTTCTACGAGCAGTACTTC. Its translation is CASRRSQRETFYEQYF.

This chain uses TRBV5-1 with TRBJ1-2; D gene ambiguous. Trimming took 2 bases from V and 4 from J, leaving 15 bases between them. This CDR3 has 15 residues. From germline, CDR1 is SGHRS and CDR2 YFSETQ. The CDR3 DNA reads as TGCGCCAGCAGCTTTGGGGAGAAACTACCCTATGGCTACACCTTC. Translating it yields CASSFGEKLPYGYTF.

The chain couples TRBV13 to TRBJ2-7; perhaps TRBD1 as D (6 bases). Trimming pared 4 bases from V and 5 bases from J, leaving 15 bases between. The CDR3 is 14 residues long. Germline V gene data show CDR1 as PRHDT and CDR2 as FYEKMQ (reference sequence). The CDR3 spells CASSYTGSLNEQYF. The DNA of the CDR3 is TGTGCCAGCAGCTACACAGGGTCTTTGAACGAGCAGTACTTC.

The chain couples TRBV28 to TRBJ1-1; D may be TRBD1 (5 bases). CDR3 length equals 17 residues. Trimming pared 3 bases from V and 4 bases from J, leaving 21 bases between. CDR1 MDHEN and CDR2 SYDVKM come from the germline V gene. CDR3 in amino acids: CASSFIFRVRKGTEAFF. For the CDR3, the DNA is TGTGCCAGCAGTTTTATCTTCAGGGTAAGAAAGGGCACTGAAGCTTTCTTT. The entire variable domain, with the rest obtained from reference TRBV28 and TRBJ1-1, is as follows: DVKVTQSSRYLVKRTGEKVFLECVQDMDHENMFWYRQDPGLGLRLIYFSYDVKMKEKGDIPEGYSVSREKKERFSLILESASTNQTSMYLCASSFIFRVRKGTEAFFGQGTRLTVV.

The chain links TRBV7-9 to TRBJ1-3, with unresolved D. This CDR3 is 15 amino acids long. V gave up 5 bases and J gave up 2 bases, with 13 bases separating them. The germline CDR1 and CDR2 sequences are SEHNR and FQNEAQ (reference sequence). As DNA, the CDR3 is TGTGCCAGCAGCCAGGCGGGTACGACTGGAAACACCATATATTTT. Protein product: CASSQAGTTGNTIYF.

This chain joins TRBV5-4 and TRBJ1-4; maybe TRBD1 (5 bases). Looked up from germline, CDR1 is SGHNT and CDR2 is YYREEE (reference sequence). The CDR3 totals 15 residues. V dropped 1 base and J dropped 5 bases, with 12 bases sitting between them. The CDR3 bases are TGTGCCAGCAGCTTGTCTGAGGGACGAAATGAAAAACTGTTTTTT. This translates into CASSLSEGRNEKLFF.

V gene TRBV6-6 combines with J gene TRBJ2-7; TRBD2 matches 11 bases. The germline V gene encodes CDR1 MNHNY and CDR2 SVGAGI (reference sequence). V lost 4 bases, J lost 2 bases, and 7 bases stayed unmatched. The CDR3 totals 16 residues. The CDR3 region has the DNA TGTGCCAGCAGTTTACTAGCGGGAGCGATCCCCTACGAGCAGTACTTC. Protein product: CASSLLAGAIPYEQYF.

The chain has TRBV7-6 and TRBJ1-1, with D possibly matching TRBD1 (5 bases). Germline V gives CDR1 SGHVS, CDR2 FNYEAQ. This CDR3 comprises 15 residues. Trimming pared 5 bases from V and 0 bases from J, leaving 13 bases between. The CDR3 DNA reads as TGTGCCAGCAGCATTGGACGGGGGATGAACACTGAAGCTTTCTTT. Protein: CASSIGRGMNTEAFF.

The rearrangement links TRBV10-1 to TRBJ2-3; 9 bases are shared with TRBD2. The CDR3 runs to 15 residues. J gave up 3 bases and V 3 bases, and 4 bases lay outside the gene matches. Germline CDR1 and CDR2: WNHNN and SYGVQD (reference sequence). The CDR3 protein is CASSDSGLATDTQYF. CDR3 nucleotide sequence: TGCGCCAGCAGTGATTCGGGACTAGCTACAGATACGCAGTATTTT.

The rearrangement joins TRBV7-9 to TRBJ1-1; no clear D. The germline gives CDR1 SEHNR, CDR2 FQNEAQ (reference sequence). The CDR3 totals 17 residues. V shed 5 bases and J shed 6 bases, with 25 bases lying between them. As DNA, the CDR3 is TGTGCCAGCAGCCCCCGCCCTTCAGGCCTAGGAGGGCCTGAAGCTTTCTTT. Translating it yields CASSPRPSGLGGPEAFF.

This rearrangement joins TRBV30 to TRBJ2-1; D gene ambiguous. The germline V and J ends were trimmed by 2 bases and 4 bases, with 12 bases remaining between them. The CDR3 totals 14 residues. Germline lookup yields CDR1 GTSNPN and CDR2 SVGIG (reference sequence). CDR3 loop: CAWSQVQSYNEQFF. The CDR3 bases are TGTGCCTGGAGTCAAGTACAAAGTTACAATGAGCAGTTCTTC.

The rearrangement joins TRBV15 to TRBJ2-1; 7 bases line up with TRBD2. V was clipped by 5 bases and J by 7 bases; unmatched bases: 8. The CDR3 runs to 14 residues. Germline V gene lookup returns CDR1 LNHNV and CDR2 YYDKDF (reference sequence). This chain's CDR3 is CATSRPVGGNEQFF. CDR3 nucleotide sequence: TGTGCCACCAGCCGGCCAGTGGGGGGGAATGAGCAGTTCTTC.

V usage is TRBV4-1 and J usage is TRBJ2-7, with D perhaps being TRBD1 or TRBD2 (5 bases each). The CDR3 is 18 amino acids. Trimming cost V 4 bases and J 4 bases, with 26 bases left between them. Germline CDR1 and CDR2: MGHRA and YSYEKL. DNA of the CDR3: TGCGCCAGCAGCCGGAAGCTAGCAGACAGCCGTGCATGGTACGAGCAGTACTTC. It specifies CASSRKLADSRAWYEQYF.

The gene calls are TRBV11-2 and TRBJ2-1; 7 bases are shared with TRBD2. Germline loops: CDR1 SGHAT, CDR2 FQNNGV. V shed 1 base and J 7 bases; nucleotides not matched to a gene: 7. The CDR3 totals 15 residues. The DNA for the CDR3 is TGTGCCAGCAGCTTAGGGGCGGGAGTGGGAAATGAGCAGTTCTTC. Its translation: CASSLGAGVGNEQFF.

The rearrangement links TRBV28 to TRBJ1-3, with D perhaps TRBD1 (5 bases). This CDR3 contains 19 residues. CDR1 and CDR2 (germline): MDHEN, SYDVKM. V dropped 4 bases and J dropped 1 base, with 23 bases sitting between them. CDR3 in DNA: TGTGCCAGCAGTTCCACCGGGACGCTCGCCCGGGGGTCTGGAAACACCATATATTTT. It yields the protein CASSSTGTLARGSGNTIYF.

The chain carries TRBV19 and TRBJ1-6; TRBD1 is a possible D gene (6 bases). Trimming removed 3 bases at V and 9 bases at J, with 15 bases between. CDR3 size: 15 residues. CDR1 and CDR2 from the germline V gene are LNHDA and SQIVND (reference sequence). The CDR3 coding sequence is TGTGCCAGTAGTATGCGGGGGCAGTCTGGTTCACCCCTCCACTTT. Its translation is CASSMRGQSGSPLHF. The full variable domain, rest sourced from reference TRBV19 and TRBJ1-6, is DGGITQSPKYLFRKEGQNVTLSCEQNLNHDAMYWYRQDPGQGLRLIYYSQIVNDFQKGDIAEGYSVSREKKESFPLTVTSAQKNPTAFYLCASSMRGQSGSPLHFGNGTRLTVT.

Here the CDR3 reads CSVEWAAPGEQFF. DNA of the CDR3: TGCAGCGTTGAATGGGCCGCCCCAGGTGAGCAGTTCTTC. The chain employs TRBV29-1 and TRBJ2-1; the D is unclear. The CDR3 totals 13 residues. Per the germline V gene, CDR1 is SQVTM and CDR2 is ANQGSEA. V gave up 2 bases and J gave up 9 bases, with 14 bases separating them.

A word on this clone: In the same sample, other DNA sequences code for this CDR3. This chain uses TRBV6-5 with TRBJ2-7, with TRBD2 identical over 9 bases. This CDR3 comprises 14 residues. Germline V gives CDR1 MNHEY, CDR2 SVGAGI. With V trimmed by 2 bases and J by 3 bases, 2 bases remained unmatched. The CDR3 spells CASSYGTSSYEQYF. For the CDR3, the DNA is TGTGCCAGCAGTTACGGGACTAGCAGCTACGAGCAGTACTTC.

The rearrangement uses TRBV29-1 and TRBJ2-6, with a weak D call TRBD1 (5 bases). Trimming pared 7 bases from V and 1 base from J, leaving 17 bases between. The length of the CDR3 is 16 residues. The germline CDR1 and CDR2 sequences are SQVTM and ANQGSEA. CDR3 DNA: TGCAGCGCCACCCATCAGGGATTATCTGGGGCCAACGTCCTGACTTTC. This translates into CSATHQGLSGANVLTF.

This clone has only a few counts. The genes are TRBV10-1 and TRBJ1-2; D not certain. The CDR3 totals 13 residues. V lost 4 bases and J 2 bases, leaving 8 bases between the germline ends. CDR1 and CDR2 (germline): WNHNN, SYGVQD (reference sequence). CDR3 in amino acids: CASSAGVNYGYTF. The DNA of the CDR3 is TGCGCCAGCAGTGCGGGAGTCAACTATGGCTACACCTTC.

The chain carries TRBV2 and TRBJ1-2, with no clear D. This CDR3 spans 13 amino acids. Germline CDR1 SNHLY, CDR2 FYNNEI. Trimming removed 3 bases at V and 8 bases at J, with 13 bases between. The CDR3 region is CASSDARPTGYTF. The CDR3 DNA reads TGTGCCAGCAGTGACGCCCGTCCGACGGGCTACACCTTC.

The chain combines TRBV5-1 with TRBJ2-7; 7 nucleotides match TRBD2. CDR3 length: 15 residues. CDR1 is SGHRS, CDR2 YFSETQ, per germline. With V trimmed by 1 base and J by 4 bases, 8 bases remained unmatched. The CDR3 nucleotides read TGCGCCAGCAGCTTGACGGCGGGAGCCACTTACGAGCAGTACTTC. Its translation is CASSLTAGATYEQYF.

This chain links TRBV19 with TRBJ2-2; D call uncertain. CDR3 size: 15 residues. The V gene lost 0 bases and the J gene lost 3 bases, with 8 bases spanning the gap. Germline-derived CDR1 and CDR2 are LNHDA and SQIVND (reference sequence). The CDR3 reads CASSIDRSYTGELFF. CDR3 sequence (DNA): TGTGCCAGTAGTATAGATCGGAGCTACACCGGGGAGCTGTTTTTT.

The DNA of the CDR3 is TGTGCCAGCAGCCCAGCGGCAGGGGCTTCCTACGAGCAGTACTTC. This encodes CASSPAAGASYEQYF. The chain couples TRBV28 to TRBJ2-7; a weak D match, TRBD1 (6 bases). V lost 6 bases and J 1 base, leaving 16 bases between the germline ends. Germline V gene data show CDR1 as MDHEN and CDR2 as SYDVKM. This CDR3 contains 15 residues.